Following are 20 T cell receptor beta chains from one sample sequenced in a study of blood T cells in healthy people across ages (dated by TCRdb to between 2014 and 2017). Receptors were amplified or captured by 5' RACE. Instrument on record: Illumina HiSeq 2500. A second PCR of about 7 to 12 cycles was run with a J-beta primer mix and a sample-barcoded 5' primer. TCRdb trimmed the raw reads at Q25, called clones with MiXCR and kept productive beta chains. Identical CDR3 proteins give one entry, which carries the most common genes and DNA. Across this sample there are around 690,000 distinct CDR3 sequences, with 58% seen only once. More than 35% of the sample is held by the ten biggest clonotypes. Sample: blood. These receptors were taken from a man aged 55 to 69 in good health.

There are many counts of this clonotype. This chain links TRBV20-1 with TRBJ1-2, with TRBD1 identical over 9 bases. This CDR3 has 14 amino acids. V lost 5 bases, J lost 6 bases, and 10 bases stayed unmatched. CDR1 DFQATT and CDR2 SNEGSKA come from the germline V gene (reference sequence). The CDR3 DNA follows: TGCAGTGCTGCACCGACCACAGGGGGCCATGGCTACACCTTC. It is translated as CSAAPTTGGHGYTF.

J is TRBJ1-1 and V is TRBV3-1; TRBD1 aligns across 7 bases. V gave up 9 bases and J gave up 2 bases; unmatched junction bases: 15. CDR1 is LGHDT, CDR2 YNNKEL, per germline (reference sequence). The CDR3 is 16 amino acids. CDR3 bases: TGTGCCAGAGCAAGACGAGGGGGACAGATAAACACTGAAGCTTTCTTT. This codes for CARARRGGQINTEAFF.

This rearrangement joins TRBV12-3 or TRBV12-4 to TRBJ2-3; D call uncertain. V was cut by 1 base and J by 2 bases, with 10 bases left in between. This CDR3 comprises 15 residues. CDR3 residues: CASSLVGLHTDTQYF. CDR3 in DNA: TGTGCCAGCAGTTTAGTTGGGCTACACACAGATACGCAGTATTTT.

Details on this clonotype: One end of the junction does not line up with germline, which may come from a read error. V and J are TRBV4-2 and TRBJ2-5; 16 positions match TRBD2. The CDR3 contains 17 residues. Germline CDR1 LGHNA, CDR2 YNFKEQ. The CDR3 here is CASSQGTSGGARETQYF. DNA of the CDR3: TGTGCCAGTAGCCAAGGGACTAGCGGGGGGGCAAGGGAGACCCAGTACTTC.

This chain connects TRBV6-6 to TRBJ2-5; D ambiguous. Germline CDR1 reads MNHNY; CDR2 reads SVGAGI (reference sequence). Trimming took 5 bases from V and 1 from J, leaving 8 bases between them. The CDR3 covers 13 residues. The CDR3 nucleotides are TGTGCCAGCAGTGCCCAGGCCCAAGAGACCCAGTACTTC. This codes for CASSAQAQETQYF.

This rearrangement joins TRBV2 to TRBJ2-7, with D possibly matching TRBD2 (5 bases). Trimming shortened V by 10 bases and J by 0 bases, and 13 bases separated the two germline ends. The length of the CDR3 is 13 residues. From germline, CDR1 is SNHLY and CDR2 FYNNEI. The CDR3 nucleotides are TGTGCCAAGCGGACCCTCAGCTCCTACGAGCAGTACTTC. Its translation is CAKRTLSSYEQYF.

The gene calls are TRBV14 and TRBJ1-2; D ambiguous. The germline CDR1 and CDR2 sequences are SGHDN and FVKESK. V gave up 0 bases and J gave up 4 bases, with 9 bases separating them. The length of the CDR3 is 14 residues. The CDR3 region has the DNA TGTGCCAGCAGCCAAGATTCCCAGACCTATGGCTACACCTTC. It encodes CASSQDSQTYGYTF.

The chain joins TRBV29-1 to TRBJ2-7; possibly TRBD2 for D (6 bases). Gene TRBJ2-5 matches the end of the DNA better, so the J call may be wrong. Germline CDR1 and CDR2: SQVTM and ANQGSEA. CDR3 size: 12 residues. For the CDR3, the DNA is TGCAGCGTTGAGTCAGGGAGGGAGACCCAGTACTTC. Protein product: CSVESGRETQYF.

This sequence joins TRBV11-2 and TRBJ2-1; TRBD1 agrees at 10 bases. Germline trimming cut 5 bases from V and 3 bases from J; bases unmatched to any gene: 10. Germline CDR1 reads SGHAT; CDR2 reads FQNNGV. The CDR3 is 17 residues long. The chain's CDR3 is CASSPSLRDRGYNEQFF. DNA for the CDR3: TGTGCCAGCAGCCCCTCCCTCCGGGACAGGGGCTACAATGAGCAGTTCTTC.

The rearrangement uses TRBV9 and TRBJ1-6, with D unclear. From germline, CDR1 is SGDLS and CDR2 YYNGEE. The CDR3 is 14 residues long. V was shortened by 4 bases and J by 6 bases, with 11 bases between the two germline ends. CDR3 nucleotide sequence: TGTGCCAGCAGCTCAGGAGGCGCTAATTCACCCCTCCACTTT. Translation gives CASSSGGANSPLHF.

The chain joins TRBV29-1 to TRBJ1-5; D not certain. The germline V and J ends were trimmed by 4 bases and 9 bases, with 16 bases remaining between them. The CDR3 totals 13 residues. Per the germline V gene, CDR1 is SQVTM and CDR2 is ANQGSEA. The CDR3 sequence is CSVASQPEGPQHF. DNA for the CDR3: TGCAGCGTTGCATCCCAACCCGAAGGGCCCCAGCATTTT.

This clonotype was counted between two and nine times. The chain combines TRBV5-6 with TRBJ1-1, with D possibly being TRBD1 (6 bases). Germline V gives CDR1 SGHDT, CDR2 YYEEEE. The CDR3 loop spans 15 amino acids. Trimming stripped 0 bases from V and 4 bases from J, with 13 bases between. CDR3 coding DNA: TGTGCCAGCAGCTTGGACAGGGCTTGGAGCACTGAAGCTTTCTTT. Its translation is CASSLDRAWSTEAFF.

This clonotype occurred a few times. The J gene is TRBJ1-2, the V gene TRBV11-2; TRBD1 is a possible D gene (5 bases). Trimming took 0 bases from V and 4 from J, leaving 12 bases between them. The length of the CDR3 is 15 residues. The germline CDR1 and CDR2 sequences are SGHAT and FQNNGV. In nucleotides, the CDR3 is TGTGCCAGCAGCTTAGACGGGGACGGGTTCTATGGCTACACCTTC. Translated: CASSLDGDGFYGYTF.

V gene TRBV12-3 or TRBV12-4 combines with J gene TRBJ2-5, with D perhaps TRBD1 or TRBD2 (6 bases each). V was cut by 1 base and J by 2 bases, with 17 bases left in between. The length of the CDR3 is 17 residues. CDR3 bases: TGTGCCAGCAGTTTAGGGTCGATCGGGGGCCCGCAAGAGACCCAGTACTTC. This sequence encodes CASSLGSIGGPQETQYF.

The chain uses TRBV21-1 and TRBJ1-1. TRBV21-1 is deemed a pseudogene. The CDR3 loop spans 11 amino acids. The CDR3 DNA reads TGTGCCAGCAGCAAAGATAGGGAAGCTTTCTTT. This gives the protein CASSKDREAFF.

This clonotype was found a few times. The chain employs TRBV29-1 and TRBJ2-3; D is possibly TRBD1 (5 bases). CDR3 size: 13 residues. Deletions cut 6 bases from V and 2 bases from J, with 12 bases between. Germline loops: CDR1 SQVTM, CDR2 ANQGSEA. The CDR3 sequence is CSVRLGPTDTQYF. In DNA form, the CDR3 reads TGCAGCGTCCGATTGGGGCCCACAGATACGCAGTATTTT.

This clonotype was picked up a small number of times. The CDR3 DNA follows: TGTGCCAGCAGACAATATAGCACAGATACGCAGTATTTT. This codes for CASRQYSTDTQYF. The rearrangement links TRBV7-9 to TRBJ2-3; D not resolved. Trimming took off 6 bases at V and 0 bases at J, with 7 bases between the two ends. The CDR3 consists of 13 residues. Germline assignment: CDR1 SEHNR and CDR2 FQNEAQ (reference sequence).

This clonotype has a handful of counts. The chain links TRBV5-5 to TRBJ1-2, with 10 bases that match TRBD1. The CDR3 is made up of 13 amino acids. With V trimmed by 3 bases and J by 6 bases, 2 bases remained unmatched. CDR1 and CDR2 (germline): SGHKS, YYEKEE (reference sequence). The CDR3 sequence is CASSSGTGDGYTF. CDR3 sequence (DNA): TGTGCCAGCAGCTCCGGGACAGGGGATGGCTACACCTTC.

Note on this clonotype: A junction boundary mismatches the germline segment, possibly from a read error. The CDR3 DNA reads as TGCGCCGGCAGCTTGGACGGGGCAACTAATGAAAAACTGTTTTTT. Amino acids: CAGSLDGATNEKLFF. This chain uses TRBV5-1 with TRBJ1-4; D not certain. There are 15 residues in the CDR3. CDR1 and CDR2 (germline): SGHRS, YFSETQ. The variable domain in full, completed from reference TRBV5-1 and TRBJ1-4, reads KAGVTQTPRYLIKTRGQQVTLSCSPISGHRSVSWYQQTPGQGLQFLFEYFSETQRNKGNFPGRFSGRQFSNSRSEMNVSTLELGDSALYLCAGSLDGATNEKLFFGSGTQLSVL.

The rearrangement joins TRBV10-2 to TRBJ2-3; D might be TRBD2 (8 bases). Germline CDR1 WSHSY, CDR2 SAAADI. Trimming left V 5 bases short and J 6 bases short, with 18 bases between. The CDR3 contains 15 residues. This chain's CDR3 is CASSLGLGGGDTQYF. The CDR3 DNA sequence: TGCGCCAGCAGTTTGGGACTAGGGGGCGGGGATACGCAGTATTTT.